A selection of T cell receptor beta chains follows, all from one sample in a study of naive and memory T cell subsets. TCRdb itself ran the UMI-ligation and nested PCR reads through MiXCR, one entry per CDR3 protein. The sample has 15,000 to 20,000 distinct CDR3 sequences, roughly 10% seen once. The sample consisted of central memory CD8+ T cells from blood. The receptors stem from a human donor in good health. Each CDR3 is given without its conserved first and last residue. The order of the fields is V gene, J gene, CDR3 protein.

v_call: TRBV20-1; j_call: TRBJ1-5; cdr3_aa: SAALGVAGNQPQH
v_call: TRBV4-2; j_call: TRBJ1-5; cdr3_aa: ASSQEDRGPSQPQH
v_call: TRBV28; j_call: TRBJ1-5; cdr3_aa: ASSGQPFNQPQH
v_call: TRBV6-2/TRBV6-3; j_call: TRBJ2-3; cdr3_aa: ASSSSDTQY
v_call: TRBV7-9; j_call: TRBJ2-5; cdr3_aa: ASSHWTSGGKETQY
v_call: TRBV5-6; j_call: TRBJ2-7; cdr3_aa: ASSQGQGSFYEQY
v_call: TRBV11-2; j_call: TRBJ2-3; cdr3_aa: ASSLTPAVTDTQY
v_call: TRBV2; j_call: TRBJ1-5; cdr3_aa: ASSDLWDGTNQPQH
v_call: TRBV6-1; j_call: TRBJ1-2; cdr3_aa: ASSAKTEFYGYT
v_call: TRBV13; j_call: TRBJ2-7; cdr3_aa: ASSPSGAGEQY
v_call: TRBV20-1; j_call: TRBJ2-5; cdr3_aa: SATGTGIQETQY
v_call: TRBV27; j_call: TRBJ2-7; cdr3_aa: ARSGPRPYEQY
v_call: TRBV12-3/TRBV12-4; j_call: TRBJ2-1; cdr3_aa: ASSLARTRNEQF
v_call: TRBV12-3/TRBV12-4; j_call: TRBJ1-1; cdr3_aa: ASVVESNTEAF
v_call: TRBV11-3; j_call: TRBJ1-1; cdr3_aa: ASSPPRGHTNTEAF
v_call: TRBV10-3; j_call: TRBJ2-7; cdr3_aa: AISEAGQGYEQY
v_call: TRBV10-3; j_call: TRBJ1-1; cdr3_aa: AISAGWNTEAF
v_call: TRBV20-1; j_call: TRBJ2-5; cdr3_aa: SASWEASKGGETQY
v_call: TRBV25-1; j_call: TRBJ2-3; cdr3_aa: ASKAVTDTQY
v_call: TRBV4-3; j_call: TRBJ2-2; cdr3_aa: ASSQGQGSTGELF
v_call: TRBV4-2; j_call: TRBJ1-1; cdr3_aa: ASSQRGDGGSEAF
v_call: TRBV20-1; j_call: TRBJ2-1; cdr3_aa: SAPEAGVSYNEQF
v_call: TRBV28; j_call: TRBJ2-1; cdr3_aa: ASSPVAADRGEQF
v_call: TRBV29-1; j_call: TRBJ2-2; cdr3_aa: SVGTGGFANTGELF
v_call: TRBV11-2; j_call: TRBJ1-4; cdr3_aa: ASSPVGTGNEKLF
v_call: TRBV7-9; j_call: TRBJ1-2; cdr3_aa: ASSSGQGDGYT
v_call: TRBV20-1; j_call: TRBJ2-2; cdr3_aa: SARDPSKANTGELF
v_call: TRBV4-2; j_call: TRBJ2-5; cdr3_aa: ASSQDYGQGGETQY
v_call: TRBV14; j_call: TRBJ2-1; cdr3_aa: ASSQDRTGTYNEQF
v_call: TRBV12-3/TRBV12-4; j_call: TRBJ2-3; cdr3_aa: ASERGGTDTQY
v_call: TRBV29-1; j_call: TRBJ2-1; cdr3_aa: SVGQGGHEQF
v_call: TRBV29-1; j_call: TRBJ2-3; cdr3_aa: SVAGLAESTDTQY
v_call: TRBV7-2; j_call: TRBJ2-1; cdr3_aa: ASSLTIGTSGRASYEQF
v_call: TRBV6-2/TRBV6-3; j_call: TRBJ2-1; cdr3_aa: ASSYSIPSGSLDEQF
v_call: TRBV20-1; j_call: TRBJ2-1; cdr3_aa: RVTGTGPFNEQF
v_call: TRBV9; j_call: TRBJ1-3; cdr3_aa: ASSVGVQNSGNTIY
v_call: TRBV10-3; j_call: TRBJ2-1; cdr3_aa: AISTGLAEIDNEQF
v_call: TRBV6-4; j_call: TRBJ1-6; cdr3_aa: ASSEDRDNSPLH
v_call: TRBV5-4; j_call: TRBJ2-2; cdr3_aa: ASSLAGQGSNTGELF
v_call: TRBV28; j_call: TRBJ2-7; cdr3_aa: ASSLAASGGYEQY
v_call: TRBV15; j_call: TRBJ2-2; cdr3_aa: ATSRGGYTGELF
v_call: TRBV7-6; j_call: TRBJ2-7; cdr3_aa: ASSLGGPRNEQY
v_call: TRBV6-6; j_call: TRBJ2-1; cdr3_aa: ASSTGLVNEQF
v_call: TRBV2; j_call: TRBJ2-5; cdr3_aa: ASSDAGQNQETQY
v_call: TRBV7-8; j_call: TRBJ1-5; cdr3_aa: ASRPDRGSNQPQH
v_call: TRBV20-1; j_call: TRBJ2-3; cdr3_aa: SATGPGQGATRSADTQY
v_call: TRBV12-3/TRBV12-4; j_call: TRBJ2-5; cdr3_aa: ASSLEAAREETQY
v_call: TRBV29-1; j_call: TRBJ1-4; cdr3_aa: SPQAPYTRRTNEKLF
v_call: TRBV3-1; j_call: TRBJ2-7; cdr3_aa: ASSHDRGHEQY
v_call: TRBV6-1; j_call: TRBJ1-2; cdr3_aa: ASSEGAGTGERDT
v_call: TRBV29-1; j_call: TRBJ2-7; cdr3_aa: SVEVGTASSYEQY
v_call: TRBV24-1; j_call: TRBJ2-2; cdr3_aa: ATSDRDTGELF
v_call: TRBV6-5; j_call: TRBJ2-1; cdr3_aa: ASRNLDSANNEQF
v_call: TRBV7-9; j_call: TRBJ2-5; cdr3_aa: ASSESTGVETQY
v_call: TRBV12-3/TRBV12-4; j_call: TRBJ1-2; cdr3_aa: ASSFVGDGYGYT
v_call: TRBV6-4; j_call: TRBJ2-2; cdr3_aa: ASSDSDTGELF
v_call: TRBV27; j_call: TRBJ2-1; cdr3_aa: ASGQGSPVRQGPLNEQF
v_call: TRBV12-3/TRBV12-4; j_call: TRBJ2-7; cdr3_aa: ASSGNGRGISYEQY
v_call: TRBV7-8; j_call: TRBJ1-5; cdr3_aa: ASSLDRYQPQH